The TCR beta chain under discussion was sequenced for a study of shared clonotypes between healthy human individuals. Study as a whole: CD4 naive and CD4 memory each took three plates per donor, while CD8 naive took two and CD8 memory one.

Sequencing used immunoSEQ multiplex PCR; TCRdb keeps in-frame clones, though not all of them. In the table there are about 1.5 million clones, 98% of which are singletons. The CDR3 is made up of 15 amino acids. Germline V gene data show CDR1 as LNHDA and CDR2 as SQIVND (reference sequence). Trimming removed 0 bases from V and 4 bases from J; junction bases left unmatched: 1. The TCR sequence derives from a young man in good health. The chain recombines TRBV19 with TRBJ2-7; 12 nucleotides match TRBD2. The material sequenced was naive CD4+ T cells sorted from blood. Subset reported: CD45RA+ positively selected. The CDR3 sequence: CASSIETSGRYEQYF. The CDR3 nucleotides read TGTGCCAGTAGTATAGAGACTAGCGGGAGATACGAGCAGTACTTC.